This TCR beta chain was observed in a study of T cell repertoires in cytomegalovirus infection. Across the study: It was the public TCR beta signatures that indicated both CMV infection and matching HLA type.

A note on this clonotype: Antigen specificity is unknown.

CDR1 and CDR2 from the germline V gene are SGHDN and FVKESK. The CDR3 is 15 amino acids. Losses at the gene ends were 4 bases for V and 7 bases for J; bases not matched to a gene: 5. TCRdb re-called the reads through MiXCR, storing one row per CDR3 protein. In the table there are 570,000 or so distinct CDR3 sequences, over 35% of which are singletons. This TCR was sampled from a human donor in good health (CMV status not recorded). Some clones in this sample may be carry-over from other donors' samples. The material was cultured PBMCs, obtained from culture after CMV antigen stimulation. The chain employs TRBV14 and TRBJ2-1; 12 bases fit TRBD2. The CDR3 sequence is CASSLLAGGFNEQFF. CDR3 coding DNA: TGTGCCAGCAGCCTACTAGCGGGAGGATTTAATGAGCAGTTCTTC.